This note documents a single T cell receptor beta chain sequence. This entry is derived from a study of T cell changes during pregnancy in multiple sclerosis. Germline assignment: CDR1 MNHEY and CDR2 SVGAGI. CDR3 length: 14 residues. V shed 5 bases and J shed 5 bases, with 10 bases lying between them. Measured with immunoSEQ multiplex PCR; TCRdb has only the in-frame clones, and not every one. The sample carries 70,000 or so clones, around 90% recorded once. This receptor was identified in a female donor with multiple sclerosis, enrolled in a pregnancy study. V gene TRBV6-5 combines with J gene TRBJ1-6, with a tentative D call TRBD1 (6 bases). This specimen was CD4+ T cells from peripheral blood mononuclear cells, taken after pregnancy. CDR3 coding DNA: TGTGCCAGCAGTCGGGACAATAATAATTCACCCCTCCACTTT. It encodes CASSRDNNNSPLHF.